The source of this T cell receptor beta chain is a study of beta chain features in type 1 diabetes (dated by TCRdb to 2016 to 2019). In the study overall: Mean age, gender distribution, total cell number and subset yield were not different between patients and healthy donors. A total of just under 110,000,000 sorted cells were examined across all samples, and RNA yield correlated strongly with the number of cells per subset. The study compared the TCRB repertoires of sorted circulating CD4+ T cell subsets in recently diagnosed type 1 diabetes patients with those in matched healthy donors. Whereas all 30 or so donors provided naive and central memory subsets, regulatory and stem cell-like memory subsets were isolated from just 8 patients and roughly eight healthy donors.

From the cysteine up to the phenylalanine, the CDR3 has a length of 14 residues. The read is trimmed to its CDR3 DNA, 42 bases read in frame from base 1. CDR1 and CDR2 are read off the germline V gene as SNHLY and FYNNEI. Deletion took 8 bases off V and 0 bases off J, with a span of 13 bases between the germline ends. About this clone: Its binding antigen is unknown. No base qualities exist here, and no much larger clone lies one base off it.

All of the isolated RNA was reverse transcribed with the High Capacity cDNA Reverse Transcription Kit, so expressed TCRB transcripts were sequenced. Deep immunoSEQ sequencing was applied to naive, central memory and regulatory T cell samples, giving an average of approximately 3.8 million total reads per sample. After sorted cells were lysed in RLT buffer, RNA was extracted with DNase-treated RNeasy Micro or Mini kits, with the choice depending on cell number. To prevent cross-contamination, each cell subset was processed individually, whereas patient and healthy donor samples were processed jointly. TCRB sequences were amplified from cDNA with the immunoSEQ multiplex PCR, producing 87-bp fragments spanning the CDR3 region. Sequencing of the amplicons was performed on the Illumina HiSeq platform. As for the authors' bioinformatics: Synthetic template baselines were used to correct PCR bias computationally, reads within Hamming distance 2 were collapsed together, and singletons that could not be merged were discarded. Reads were aligned against IMGT to assign V, D and J genes, CDR3 length and insertions or deletions at six rearrangement sites. Within each subset, clonotype counts were normalized to the number of sorted cells before true diversity and Gini coefficients were calculated with the tcR R package. Repertoire sharing was quantified using the overlap coefficient calculated on TCRB nucleotide sequences. As a proxy for the pre-selection repertoire, out-of-frame TCRB sequences from naive cells were analyzed. In TCRdb, the immuneACCESS table is reduced to in-frame sequences with V and J assigned. These tables do not hold every clone; where another copy was compared, an unresolved V gene accounts for under half, and the others remain unexplained. The V and J calls and clone size come from that table; D and trimming were worked out from the DNA. Within this sample are hundreds of thousands of clones, with roughly an eighth of them counted one time only. Roughly 0.015% of the sample is in the top ten clones.

Each donor gave one peripheral blood draw, around 100 mL on average, collected into heparinised tubes. Naive, central memory, regulatory and stem cell-like memory CD4+ T cells were sorted on a BD FACSAria II using a panel including CD45RO, CCR7, CD25, CD127, CD95 and CD27. Purity was above 95% for every sorted population. PBMCs were isolated immediately by Lymphoprep density gradient centrifugation and stained directly without culture. So that batch effects would be minimized, each experiment stained and sorted samples in pairs, pairing one healthy donor with one patient. The study at large found these results: Naive, central memory and regulatory TCRB repertoires appeared more similar among patients than among healthy donors. Sequencing cDNA rather than genomic DNA could over-represent highly expressing activated cells, although activation and CD3 levels did not differ between groups. Patients with type 1 diabetes made fewer insertions and deleted more nucleotides at VDJ recombination sites, implying thymic rearrangement abnormalities. A moderate but significant shortening of TCRB CDR3 length was observed in type 1 diabetes patients in all four CD4+ subsets. Only small numbers of individuals were included in the HLA sub-analyses, which left unresolved whether HLA type had any influence on TCRB rearrangement. PCR might favor shorter templates, but patient and control samples were amplified and corrected together, so any skew would affect both groups equally.

The V and J genes are TRBV2 and TRBJ2-5; a tentative D match to TRBD2 spans 6 bases. This sequence originates from a man aged 18-30 years in good health. Material for sequencing was naive CD4+ T cells from blood. The sample's cell subset or site, from its label and the paper: true naive CD4+ T cells. The DNA reads TGTGCCAGCTGTCGGGGGATAAACCAAGAGACCCAGTACTTC. It translates as CASCRGINQETQYF.